These T cell receptor beta chains were read from a single sample in a study of T cell responses to AZD1222 COVID-19 vaccine. TCRdb keeps only in-frame clones here, not all; method: immunoSEQ multiplex PCR. The data show around 100,000 clones, with about 85% seen just once and roughly 4.7% held by the top ten. The sequenced sample was peripheral blood, obtained 28 days after the second AZD1222 dose. Every receptor here comes from an adult who received the AZD1222 COVID-19 vaccine. Both conserved end residues are part of each CDR3. The D gene is left open where the match is weak. Some rows have no size entry. The others give once, few or many, or a class for an expanded clone.

>TRBV9|TRBJ2-7|-|-
CASSVEAGYYYEQYF
TGTGCCAGCAGCGTAGAGGCAGGGTACTACTACGAGCAGTACTTC
>TRBV7-2|TRBJ2-5|-|-
CATKRLTQETQYF
TGTGCCACAAAGCGACTTACTCAAGAGACCCAGTACTTC
>TRBV19|TRBJ1-4|-|once
CASSISGPRNEKLFF
TGTGCCAGTAGTATCTCAGGGCCAAGGAATGAAAAACTGTTTTTT
>TRBV11-3|TRBJ1-1|-|once
CASSLLGGTEAFF
TGTGCCAGCAGCTTACTCGGAGGCACTGAAGCTTTCTTT
>TRBV7-9|TRBJ1-2|-|-
CASSLLETGYTF
TGTGCCAGCAGCTTACTAGAAACTGGCTACACCTTC
>TRBV10-1|TRBJ2-4|-|-
CANFKNIQYF
TGCGCCAACTTCAAAAACATTCAGTACTTC
>TRBV4-2|TRBJ2-2|-|-
CASSTEGGGELFF
TGTGCCAGCAGCACTGAAGGCGGCGGGGAGCTGTTTTTT
>TRBV30|TRBJ2-7|-|once
CAWSVRGDGREQYF
TGTGCCTGGAGTGTGAGAGGGGATGGACGCGAGCAGTACTTC
>TRBV30|TRBJ1-1|-|-
CAWSGGDTEAFF
TGTGCCTGGAGTGGAGGGGACACTGAAGCTTTCTTT
>TRBV6-2/TRBV6-3|TRBJ1-2|-|-
CASSRAGGTEGYTF
TGTGCCAGCAGCCGTGCTGGAGGGACGGAGGGCTACACCTTC
>TRBV2|TRBJ1-1|-|-
CASSQDGMNTEAFF
TGTGCCAGCAGTCAGGACGGGATGAACACTGAAGCTTTCTTT
>TRBV5-1|TRBJ1-6|-|-
CASSPGMSSYNSPLHF
TGCGCCAGCAGCCCGGGAATGAGCTCCTATAATTCACCCCTCCACTTT
>TRBV20-1|TRBJ2-7|-|-
CSASRGTYEQYF
TGCAGTGCGAGTCGCGGTACCTACGAGCAGTACTTC
>TRBV6-1|TRBJ1-2|-|-
CASSETGSAYGYTF
TGTGCCAGCAGTGAAACAGGTTCGGCCTATGGCTACACCTTC
>TRBV5-6|TRBJ2-7|TRBD1|-
CASSLDGTGAREQYF
TGTGCCAGCAGCTTGGATGGGACAGGGGCGCGCGAGCAGTACTTC
>TRBV7-3|TRBJ2-3|-|few
CASSLGADTQYF
TGTGCCAGCAGCTTGGGGGCAGATACGCAGTATTTT